The T cell receptor (beta chain) described here comes from a study of cytomegalovirus exposure and HLA in healthy donors. Notes on the study in general: Researchers reported in a later analysis that a missense DCLRE1C variant was tied to TCR beta V- and J-gene trimming.

A multiplex PCR was run with 60 Vbeta primers and 13 Jbeta primers. The method was immunoSEQ multiplex PCR; TCRdb's version includes in-frame clones alone and lacks a portion of them. The data show nearly 110,000 clones, with roughly 82% seen just once and roughly 2.5% held by the top ten. With regard to this clone: Its matching antigen is unknown.

The trim removed 1 base at V and 4 bases at J, leaving 2 bases unmatched. Germline V CDR1 and CDR2: LGHNT, FRNRAP. This CDR3 spans 15 amino acids. The sequenced sample consisted of PBMCs. The chain uses TRBV12-5 and TRBJ2-1; 9 positions match TRBD1. This TCR was recovered from a man aged 25-40 years in good health and CMV-seropositive. CDR3 protein: CASGLGQGGYNEQFF. The CDR3 nucleotides are TGTGCTAGTGGTTTGGGACAGGGGGGGTACAATGAGCAGTTCTTC.